A single sample gave rise to the 12 T cell receptor beta chains below, sequenced in a study of blood T cell repertoires in COVID-19. Some clones are missing from TCRdb's copy, which holds only in-frame ones; the method was immunoSEQ multiplex PCR. This sample has about 130,000 clones; over 80% occur once, and the top ten carry approximately 1.8%. The sample comprised peripheral blood. The source of these receptors is a man between 65 and 85 years old with acute or convalescent COVID-19.

J is TRBJ1-1 and V is TRBV30, with D uncertain. Germline V gene lookup returns CDR1 GTSNPN and CDR2 SVGIG (reference sequence). The ends were cut back, 5 bases at V and 0 bases at J, with 10 bases in the middle. This CDR3 is built from 13 residues. The CDR3: CAWSQWMNTEAFF. The CDR3 DNA reads as TGTGCCTGGTCACAGTGGATGAACACTGAAGCTTTCTTT.

The chain has TRBV7-8 and TRBJ2-7; D call uncertain. This CDR3 contains 13 residues. V gave up 5 bases and J gave up 2 bases, with 10 bases separating them. Germline-derived CDR1 and CDR2 are SGHVS and FQNEAQ. The DNA of the CDR3 is TGTGCCAGCAGCAAAATGCGAACCTACGAGCAGTACTTC. It specifies CASSKMRTYEQYF.

V and J are TRBV19 and TRBJ2-6; tentatively, D is TRBD2 (6 bases). Germline V lookup: CDR1 LNHDA, CDR2 SQIVND (reference sequence). The ends were cut back, 4 bases at V and 4 bases at J, with 26 bases in the middle. This CDR3 has 20 amino acids. In DNA form, the CDR3 reads TGTGCCAGTAGTAGCGGCCCCGGGGGTTCCGGAACCTCAGGGGCCAACGTCCTGACTTTC. Its protein is CASSSGPGGSGTSGANVLTF.

The rearrangement links TRBV2 to TRBJ1-1; a weak D match, TRBD1 (5 bases). This CDR3 is 11 amino acids long. Between the trimmed V and J ends, which lost 9 bases and 4 bases, there was a span of 9 bases. CDR1 and CDR2 from the germline V gene are SNHLY and FYNNEI. The CDR3 DNA reads TGTGCCAGGGGGGGAGTCACTGAAGCTTTCTTT. Encoded protein: CARGGVTEAFF.

Written as DNA, the CDR3 is TGTGCCAGCTCGCCTAACAATTACAGGGGATGGTATGGCTACACCTTC. Its protein is CASSPNNYRGWYGYTF. The chain carries TRBV18 and TRBJ1-2; 7 nucleotides line up with TRBD1. The germline CDR1 and CDR2 sequences are KGHSH and LQKENI. CDR3 length: 16 amino acids. The V and J ends lost 6 bases and 5 bases, in that order; junction bases with no gene match: 15.

The chain links TRBV27 to TRBJ1-5; weak D call: TRBD1 (6 bases). V was cut by 4 bases and J by 4 bases, with 17 bases left in between. CDR3 length: 16 amino acids. Germline V gene sequence: CDR1 MNHEY, CDR2 SMNVEV (reference sequence). CDR3 bases: TGTGCCAGCAGTTCGATCCCCCCCGACAGGAATCAGCCCCAGCATTTT. Its protein is CASSSIPPDRNQPQHF.

The gene calls are TRBV20-1 and TRBJ2-1; weak D call: TRBD2 (7 bases). Per germline, CDR1 DFQATT and CDR2 SNEGSKA (reference sequence). V shed 3 bases and J shed 5 bases, with 14 bases lying between them. The CDR3 loop spans 14 amino acids. The CDR3 protein is CSASRGAGDNEQFF. The CDR3 region has the DNA TGCAGTGCTAGTCGGGGGGCTGGGGACAATGAGCAGTTCTTC.

The rearrangement links TRBV11-3 to TRBJ2-5, with D possibly TRBD1 on 6 matching bases. Germline CDR1 reads SGHNT; CDR2 reads YENEEA. V was shortened by 2 bases and J by 4 bases, with 14 bases between the two germline ends. CDR3 length: 15 amino acids. The CDR3 sequence: CASSLNWGRGETQYF. The CDR3 nucleotides read TGTGCCAGCAGCTTAAACTGGGGGCGAGGAGAGACCCAGTACTTC.

The chain employs TRBV14 and TRBJ1-1, with D hard to call. Germline V CDR1 and CDR2: SGHDN, FVKESK. The CDR3 runs 15 residues. Trimming took off 0 bases at V and 6 bases at J, with 14 bases between the two ends. This chain's CDR3 is CASSQDLARWSEAFF. CDR3 sequence (DNA): TGTGCCAGCAGCCAAGATTTGGCCAGGTGGTCTGAAGCTTTCTTT. Drawing the rest from reference TRBV14 and TRBJ1-1, the complete variable domain is EAGVTQFPSHSVIEKGQTVTLRCDPISGHDNLYWYRRVMGKEIKFLLHFVKESKQDESGMPNNRFLAERTGGTYSTLKVQPAELEDSGVYFCASSQDLARWSEAFFGQGTRLTVV.

A single count supports this clone. The chain joins TRBV18 to TRBJ2-7; 12 nucleotides agree with TRBD2. The CDR3 is made up of 14 amino acids. J gave up 6 bases and V 3 bases, and 3 bases lay outside the gene matches. From germline, CDR1 is KGHSH and CDR2 LQKENI. CDR3 protein: CASSPLAGGPEQYF. CDR3 DNA: TGTGCCAGCTCACCGCTAGCGGGGGGGCCCGAGCAGTACTTC. Full variable domain (missing parts from reference TRBV18 and TRBJ2-7): NAGVMQNPRHLVRRRGQEARLRCSPMKGHSHVYWYRQLPEEGLKFMVYLQKENIIDESGMPKERFSAEFPKEGPSILRIQQVVRGDSAAYFCASSPLAGGPEQYFGPGTRLTVT.

The chain couples TRBV24-1 to TRBJ2-3, with D tentatively TRBD2 (6 bases). This CDR3 contains 11 residues. V dropped 6 bases and J dropped 6 bases, with 6 bases sitting between them. CDR1 and CDR2 (germline): KGHDR, SFDVKD. This CDR3 reads CATSREDTQYF. For the CDR3, the DNA is TGTGCCACCAGTCGGGAGGATACGCAGTATTTT.

The DNA for the CDR3 is TGTGCCAGCAGCTTAGGGTCGGTGCGGGGAGATACGCAGTATTTT. Its translation is CASSLGSVRGDTQYF. The V and J genes are TRBV7-9 and TRBJ2-3, with D maybe TRBD2 (6 bases). Germline V gives CDR1 SEHNR, CDR2 FQNEAQ (reference sequence). This CDR3 region has 15 residues. Trimming left V 1 base short and J 5 bases short, with 13 bases between.